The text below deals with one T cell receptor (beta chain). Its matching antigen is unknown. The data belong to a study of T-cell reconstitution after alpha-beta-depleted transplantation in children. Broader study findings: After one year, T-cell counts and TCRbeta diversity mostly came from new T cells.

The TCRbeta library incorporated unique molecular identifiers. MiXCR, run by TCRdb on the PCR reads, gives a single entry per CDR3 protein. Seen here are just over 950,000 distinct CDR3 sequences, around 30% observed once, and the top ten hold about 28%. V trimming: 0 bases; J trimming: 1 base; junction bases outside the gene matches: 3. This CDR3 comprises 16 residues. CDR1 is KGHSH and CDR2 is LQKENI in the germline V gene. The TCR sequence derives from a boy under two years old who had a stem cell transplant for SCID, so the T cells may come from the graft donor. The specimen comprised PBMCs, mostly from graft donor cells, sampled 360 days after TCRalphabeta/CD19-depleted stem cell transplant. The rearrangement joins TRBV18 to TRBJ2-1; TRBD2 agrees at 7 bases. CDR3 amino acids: CASSPPKGGSYNEQFF. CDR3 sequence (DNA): TGTGCCAGCTCACCACCGAAGGGAGGGTCCTACAATGAGCAGTTCTTC.